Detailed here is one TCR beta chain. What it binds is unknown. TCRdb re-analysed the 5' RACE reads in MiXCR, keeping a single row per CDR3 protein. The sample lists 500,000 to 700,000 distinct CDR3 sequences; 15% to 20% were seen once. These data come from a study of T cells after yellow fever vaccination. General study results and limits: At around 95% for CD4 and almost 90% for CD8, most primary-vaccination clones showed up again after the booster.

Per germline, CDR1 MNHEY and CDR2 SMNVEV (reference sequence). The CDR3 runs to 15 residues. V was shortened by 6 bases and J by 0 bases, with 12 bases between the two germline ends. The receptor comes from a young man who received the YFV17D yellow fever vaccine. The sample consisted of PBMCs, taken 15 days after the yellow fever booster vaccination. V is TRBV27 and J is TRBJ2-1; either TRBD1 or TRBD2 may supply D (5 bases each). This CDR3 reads CASRPFGGSYNEQFF. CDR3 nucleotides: TGTGCCAGCAGGCCTTTTGGGGGCTCCTACAATGAGCAGTTCTTC.